The 22 T cell receptor beta chains below all came from one sample that was sequenced in a study of T cells in Graves' hyperthyroidism and ophthalmopathy. TCR beta CDR3 sequences were amplified from RNA transcripts. The HTBI primer set served for first-round RT-PCR of the TCR CDR3. Each CDR3 protein is one row after TCRdb ran MiXCR on the multiplex PCR reads. The data show roughly 380,000 distinct CDR3 sequences, with 15% to 20% seen just once and 15% to 18% held by the top ten. The sequenced sample consisted of blood. These receptors originate from a woman in her forties with Graves' ophthalmopathy.

The table lists this clonotype with many counts. The chain employs TRBV5-1 and TRBJ2-6; D tentatively fits TRBD1 or TRBD2 (8 bases each). The length of the CDR3 is 18 residues. V shed 4 bases and J shed 0 bases, with 17 bases lying between them. CDR1 and CDR2 (germline): SGHRS, YFSETQ. CDR3 loop: CASSVAGQDSSGANVLTF. The CDR3, as DNA: TGCGCCAGCAGCGTAGCGGGACAGGATTCCTCTGGGGCCAACGTCCTGACTTTC. Combining the CDR3 with reference TRBV5-1 and TRBJ2-6 gives the whole variable domain KAGVTQTPRYLIKTRGQQVTLSCSPISGHRSVSWYQQTPGQGLQFLFEYFSETQRNKGNFPGRFSGRQFSNSRSEMNVSTLELGDSALYLCASSVAGQDSSGANVLTFGAGSRLTVL.

This clonotype was counted ten times or more. V and J are TRBV6-2 or TRBV6-3 and TRBJ2-6; D may correspond to TRBD1 or TRBD2 (5 bases each). Trimming cost V 7 bases and J 2 bases, with 27 bases left between them. CDR1 is MNHEY, CDR2 SVGEGT, per germline. The length of the CDR3 is 20 residues. Here the CDR3 DNA reads TGTGCCAGCACCAAATTGCGGGCAGGGATGAGGTTTACTGGGGCCAACGTCCTGACTTTC. Translation gives CASTKLRAGMRFTGANVLTF.

This clonotype was counted only a few times. The chain links TRBV4-1 to TRBJ1-1; TRBD1 aligns across 9 bases. Germline CDR1 is MGHRA and CDR2 is YSYEKL. The trim removed 4 bases at V and 5 bases at J, leaving 5 bases unmatched. CDR3 length: 14 amino acids. CDR3: CASSLNRGPTEAFF. In DNA, the CDR3 is TGCGCCAGCAGCCTGAACAGGGGGCCGACTGAAGCTTTCTTT.

This clonotype has a count of ten or more. This sequence joins TRBV2 and TRBJ2-7; 14 positions agree with TRBD2. V shed 2 bases and J 2 bases; nucleotides not matched to a gene: 11. The CDR3 consists of 19 residues. CDR1 is SNHLY and CDR2 is FYNNEI in the germline V gene. The CDR3 protein is CASSERGLAGVRGPYEQYF. DNA of the CDR3: TGTGCCAGCAGTGAAAGGGGACTAGCGGGAGTTAGGGGACCCTACGAGCAGTACTTC.

This clonotype was recorded many times. Mismatch with germline at one junction end may stem from a read error. The chain couples TRBV28 to TRBJ1-2; 8 bases are shared with TRBD1. CDR1 and CDR2 (germline): MDHEN, SYDVKM. The CDR3 is 15 residues long. The CDR3 DNA reads TGTGCCGGCAGATCTACCGGGACAGGAGACTATGGCTACACCTTC. It yields the protein CAGRSTGTGDYGYTF.

This clonotype was seen at least ten times. The chain employs TRBV6-2 or TRBV6-3 and TRBJ2-3; D unclear. This CDR3 comprises 13 residues. The V end lost 8 bases, the J end lost 4 bases, and 13 bases lay between the germline ends. CDR1 is MNHEY, CDR2 SVGEGT, per germline. CDR3 nucleotide sequence: TGTGCCAGCTCCCAACGACTCCCAGATACGCAGTATTTT. The encoded protein is CASSQRLPDTQYF.

The chain couples TRBV7-2 to TRBJ2-5; D perhaps matches TRBD1 (6 bases). The V and J ends lost 6 bases and 7 bases respectively, with 12 bases between them. The CDR3 is 12 amino acids. Germline assignment: CDR1 SGHTA and CDR2 FQGNSA. DNA of the CDR3: TGTGCCAGCAGTGACAGGAAGGCGACCCAGTACTTC. Translating gives CASSDRKATQYF. Using reference TRBV7-2 and TRBJ2-5 for the parts outside the CDR3, the full variable domain is GAGVSQSPSNKVTEKGKDVELRCDPISGHTALYWYRQSLGQGLEFLIYFQGNSAPDKSGLPSDRFSAERTGGSVSTLTIQRTQQEDSAVYLCASSDRKATQYFGPGTRLLVL.

Ten or more counts support this clonotype. The chain combines TRBV4-1 with TRBJ2-7; 8 bases line up with TRBD2. Trimming at V came to 0 bases and at J to 7 bases, leaving 11 bases not matched to a gene. The CDR3 contains 16 residues. Germline V lookup: CDR1 MGHRA, CDR2 YSYEKL. CDR3 coding DNA: TGCGCCAGCAGCCAAGAGCACAGCGGGAGTTCGGGTGAGCAGTACTTC. Protein: CASSQEHSGSSGEQYF.

This clonotype was counted at least ten times. V is TRBV19 and J is TRBJ1-2; D is unclear. Trimming stripped 8 bases from V and 2 bases from J, with 12 bases between. Germline V gene sequence: CDR1 LNHDA, CDR2 SQIVND (reference sequence). The CDR3 has 13 amino acids. CDR3 DNA sequence: TGTGCCAGTTCGGACGGCTTCAACTATGGCTACACCTTC. Translation gives CASSDGFNYGYTF.

In its sample, this clonotype was seen many times. This chain uses TRBV20-1 with TRBJ1-5; unclear D gene. The CDR3 runs 14 residues. Per the germline V gene, CDR1 is DFQATT and CDR2 is SNEGSKA (reference sequence). V lost 0 bases and J lost 5, with 11 bases in between. The CDR3 sequence is CSARDRWRHQPQHF. The DNA for the CDR3 is TGCAGTGCTAGAGATCGTTGGCGGCATCAGCCCCAGCATTTT.

This clonotype occurred many times. The CDR3 is CASSFGTKGGYTF. CDR3 sequence (DNA): TGTGCCAGCAGTTTCGGGACAAAAGGGGGCTACACCTTC. This sequence joins TRBV6-2 or TRBV6-3 and TRBJ1-2; maybe TRBD1 (6 bases). Trimming shortened V by 4 bases and J by 8 bases, and 14 bases separated the two germline ends. The CDR3 loop spans 13 amino acids. Germline loops: CDR1 MNHEY, CDR2 SVGEGT.

This chain uses TRBV6-5 with TRBJ1-2, with TRBD1 as a possible D gene (5 bases). This CDR3 contains 13 residues. CDR1 MNHEY and CDR2 SVGAGI come from the germline V gene. Trimming shortened V by 4 bases and J by 4 bases, and 10 bases separated the two germline ends. As DNA, the CDR3 is TGTGCCAGCAGTTCCTATGGGGGCTATGGCTACACCTTC. Translated: CASSSYGGYGYTF.

Ten or more counts support this clonotype. This sequence joins TRBV27 and TRBJ1-1, with TRBD1 as a possible D gene (6 bases). Trimming removed 6 bases at V and 2 bases at J, with 16 bases between. This CDR3 region has 15 residues. Germline CDR1 and CDR2: MNHEY and SMNVEV (reference sequence). Here the CDR3 reads CASRPGGARNTEAFF. The CDR3 DNA reads as TGTGCCAGCAGGCCTGGGGGGGCGAGAAACACTGAAGCTTTCTTT.

This clonotype has at least ten counts. The V call is TRBV27, the J call TRBJ2-1; D not certain. Germline V gene data show CDR1 as MNHEY and CDR2 as SMNVEV (reference sequence). The CDR3 runs to 14 residues. V lost 4 bases and J 6 bases, leaving 13 bases between the germline ends. The CDR3 loop reads CASSSNLGTNEQFF. CDR3 nucleotide sequence: TGTGCCAGCAGTTCGAATCTAGGAACCAATGAGCAGTTCTTC.

This clonotype has ten or more counts. The gene calls are TRBV19 and TRBJ1-5, with 10 bases aligning to TRBD1. The germline V gene has CDR1 LNHDA and CDR2 SQIVND (reference sequence). The CDR3 has 17 amino acids. The V and J ends lost 3 bases and 0 bases, in that order; junction bases with no gene match: 5. This CDR3 is CASSIRTGGTSNQPQHF. CDR3 coding DNA: TGTGCCAGTAGTATCCGGACAGGGGGGACTAGCAATCAGCCCCAGCATTTT.

This clonotype was recorded many times. The genes are TRBV30 and TRBJ1-1; D gene ambiguous. The CDR3 loop spans 14 amino acids. Germline V lookup: CDR1 GTSNPN, CDR2 SVGIG (reference sequence). V lost 0 bases, J lost 5 bases, and 13 bases lay in between. The CDR3 coding sequence is TGTGCCTGGAGTGTCTCCCCCCGCGGGACTGAAGCTTTCTTT. The encoded protein is CAWSVSPRGTEAFF.

The table lists this clonotype with many counts. The chain combines TRBV6-5 with TRBJ2-7; 14 nucleotides match TRBD2. Germline loops: CDR1 MNHEY, CDR2 SVGAGI. The V segment lost 9 bases and the J segment 0 bases; nucleotides outside the gene matches: 10. The CDR3 has 17 residues. This chain's CDR3 is CASRGLAGASSSYEQYF. The CDR3 DNA sequence: TGTGCCAGTAGGGGACTAGCGGGAGCCTCGAGCTCCTACGAGCAGTACTTC.

This clonotype occurred once. The rearrangement uses TRBV15 and TRBJ1-2; D uncertain. This CDR3 is built from 14 residues. The germline V gene encodes CDR1 LNHNV and CDR2 YYDKDF (reference sequence). Trimming took off 2 bases at V and 4 bases at J, with 11 bases between the two ends. As DNA, the CDR3 is TGTGCCACCAGCAGACCTACCGGGCCCTATGGCTACACCTTC. As protein: CATSRPTGPYGYTF.

About this clonotype itself: Germline is not matched at one junction end, which may reflect a read error. This chain connects TRBV28 to TRBJ2-4; perhaps D is TRBD1 or TRBD2 (6 bases each). The CDR3 sequence is 14 residues long. The germline V gene encodes CDR1 MDHEN and CDR2 SYDVKM. Written as DNA, the CDR3 is TGTGCCAGCAGTTTAGGGGGGAGTCGGGACATCCAGTACTTC. The encoded protein is CASSLGGSRDIQYF.

This clonotype was found many times. The rearrangement links TRBV2 to TRBJ1-2; 7 nucleotides align to TRBD1. CDR1 is SNHLY, CDR2 FYNNEI, per germline. The CDR3 totals 13 residues. With 8 bases clipped from V and 5 bases from J, the junction kept 8 bases outside the gene matches. The DNA of the CDR3 is TGTGCCAGCCGAGTCGGGACAGAATATGGCTACACCTTC. It is translated as CASRVGTEYGYTF.

This rearrangement joins TRBV12-3 or TRBV12-4 to TRBJ2-7; D call uncertain. The CDR3 covers 11 residues. V lost 4 bases and J lost 5, with 6 bases in between. The CDR3 loop reads CASSSTDEQYF. CDR3 nucleotides: TGTGCCAGCAGTTCGACGGACGAGCAGTACTTC.

This clonotype showed up many times. This chain links TRBV12-3 or TRBV12-4 with TRBJ1-1; D gene uncertain. This CDR3 spans 12 amino acids. Trimming took 5 bases from V and 7 from J, leaving 11 bases between them. The CDR3 reads CASSPQVGEAFF. The CDR3 nucleotides are TGTGCCAGCAGTCCCCAGGTGGGTGAAGCTTTCTTT.